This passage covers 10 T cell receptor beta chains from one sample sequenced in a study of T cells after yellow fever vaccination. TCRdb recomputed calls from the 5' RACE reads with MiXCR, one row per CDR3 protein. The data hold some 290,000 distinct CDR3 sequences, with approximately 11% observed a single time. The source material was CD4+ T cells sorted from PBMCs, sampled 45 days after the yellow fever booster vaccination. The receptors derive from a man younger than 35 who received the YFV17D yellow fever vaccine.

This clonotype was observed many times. The CDR3 protein is CASSLRNEQFF. CDR3 nucleotides: TGTGCCAGCAGTTTGCGAAATGAGCAGTTCTTC. The chain employs TRBV12-3 or TRBV12-4 and TRBJ2-1, with D hard to call. V was shortened by 3 bases and J by 7 bases, with 4 bases between the two germline ends. This CDR3 comprises 11 residues.

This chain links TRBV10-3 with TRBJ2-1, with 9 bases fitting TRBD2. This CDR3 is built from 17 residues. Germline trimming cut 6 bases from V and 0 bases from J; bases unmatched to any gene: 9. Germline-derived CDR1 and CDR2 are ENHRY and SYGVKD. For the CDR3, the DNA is TGTGCCATCAGGCGCGAGCGGGGGGCGAGCTCCTACAATGAGCAGTTCTTC. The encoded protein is CAIRRERGASSYNEQFF.

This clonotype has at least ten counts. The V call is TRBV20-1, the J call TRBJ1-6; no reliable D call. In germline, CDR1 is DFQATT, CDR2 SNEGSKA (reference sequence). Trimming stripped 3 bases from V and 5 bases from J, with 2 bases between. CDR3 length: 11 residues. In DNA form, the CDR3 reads TGCAGTGCTAGCCATAATTCACCCCTCCACTTT. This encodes CSASHNSPLHF.

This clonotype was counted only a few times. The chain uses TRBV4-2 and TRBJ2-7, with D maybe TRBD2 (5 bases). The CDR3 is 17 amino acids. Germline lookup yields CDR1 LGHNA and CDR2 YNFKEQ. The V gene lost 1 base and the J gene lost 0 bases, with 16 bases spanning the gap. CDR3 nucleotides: TGTGCCAGCAGCCAAGTACCGATTCGGGGAAGCTCCTACGAGCAGTACTTC. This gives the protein CASSQVPIRGSSYEQYF.

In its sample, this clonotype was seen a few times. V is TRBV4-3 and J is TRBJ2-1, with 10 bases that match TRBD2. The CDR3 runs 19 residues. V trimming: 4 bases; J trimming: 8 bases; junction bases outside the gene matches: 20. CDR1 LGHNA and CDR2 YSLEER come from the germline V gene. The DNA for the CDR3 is TGCGCCAGCAGCCCTTTAACACCTAGCGGGGGACCGTCCTCTCATGAGCAGTTCTTC. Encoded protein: CASSPLTPSGGPSSHEQFF.

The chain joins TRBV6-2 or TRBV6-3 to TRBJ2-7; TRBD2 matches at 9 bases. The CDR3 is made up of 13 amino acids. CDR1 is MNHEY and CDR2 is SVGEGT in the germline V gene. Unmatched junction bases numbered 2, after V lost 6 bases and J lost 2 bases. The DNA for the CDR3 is TGTGCCAGCAGGTCTAGCGGGGCCTACGAGCAGTACGTC. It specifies CASRSSGAYEQYV.

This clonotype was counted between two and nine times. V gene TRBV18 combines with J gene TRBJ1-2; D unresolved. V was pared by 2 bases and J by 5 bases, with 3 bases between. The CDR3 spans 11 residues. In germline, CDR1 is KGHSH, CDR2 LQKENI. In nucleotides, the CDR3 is TGTGCCAGCTCACCAGCTTATGGCTACACCTTC. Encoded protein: CASSPAYGYTF.

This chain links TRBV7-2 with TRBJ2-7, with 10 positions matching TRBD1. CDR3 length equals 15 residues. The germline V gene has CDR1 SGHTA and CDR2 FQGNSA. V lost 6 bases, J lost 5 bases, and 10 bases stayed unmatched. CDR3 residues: CASSQDRGSSHEQYV. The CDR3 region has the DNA TGTGCCAGCAGTCAGGACAGGGGGAGTTCCCACGAGCAGTACGTC.

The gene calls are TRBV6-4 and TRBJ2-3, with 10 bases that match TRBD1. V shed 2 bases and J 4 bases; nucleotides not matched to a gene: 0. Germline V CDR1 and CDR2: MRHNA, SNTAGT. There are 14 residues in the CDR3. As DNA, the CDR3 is TGTGCCAGCAGTGACGGGACAGGGGCAGATACGCAGTATTTT. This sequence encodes CASSDGTGADTQYF.

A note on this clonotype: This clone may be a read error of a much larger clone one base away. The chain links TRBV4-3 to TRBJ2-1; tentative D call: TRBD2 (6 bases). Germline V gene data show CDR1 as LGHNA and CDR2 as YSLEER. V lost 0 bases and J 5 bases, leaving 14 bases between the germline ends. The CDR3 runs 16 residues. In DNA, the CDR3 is TGCGCCAGCAGCCAAGATCCTGGGGGGTACCACAATGAGCAGTTCTTC. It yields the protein CASSQDPGGYHNEQFF.